Listed below are T cell receptor beta chains from one sample, sequenced in a study of blood T cells in healthy people across ages. TCRdb re-analysed the 5' RACE reads in MiXCR, keeping a single row per CDR3 protein. The sample consists of roughly 2 million distinct CDR3 sequences, about 49% of them appearing once. Material for sequencing was blood. These receptor sequences come from a middle-aged woman in good health. The CDR3 runs from the conserved cysteine through the conserved F or W. A D gene is named only where the DNA matches it firmly. Some rows mark clone size as missing; the rest say once, few, many or name a class of expanded clone.

d_gene: NA
v_gene: TRBV28
abundance: NA
j_gene: TRBJ2-1
CDR3aa: CASSTRDGSSYEQFF
CDR3nt: TGTGCCAGCAGTACGCGGGACGGAAGCTCCTACGAGCAGTTCTTC

d_gene: NA
v_gene: TRBV20-1
abundance: NA
j_gene: TRBJ1-5
CDR3aa: CSAGGTPSNQPQHF
CDR3nt: TGCAGTGCTGGTGGGACACCTAGCAATCAGCCCCAGCATTTT

d_gene: NA
v_gene: TRBV5-5
abundance: few
j_gene: TRBJ2-7
CDR3aa: CASSLDSSGFVEQYF
CDR3nt: TGTGCCAGCAGCTTGGATTCCTCAGGGTTTGTCGAGCAGTACTTC

d_gene: NA
v_gene: TRBV6-6
abundance: NA
j_gene: TRBJ2-5
CDR3aa: CASSYSKTTLYQETQYF
CDR3nt: TGTGCCAGCAGTTACTCGAAGACCACGCTGTACCAAGAGACCCAGTACTTC

d_gene: NA
v_gene: TRBV2
abundance: NA
j_gene: TRBJ1-4
CDR3aa: CASSETGTNEKLFF
CDR3nt: TGTGCCAGCAGTGAAACAGGCACTAATGAAAAACTGTTTTTT

d_gene: TRBD1
v_gene: TRBV6-2/TRBV6-3
abundance: few
j_gene: TRBJ2-7
CDR3aa: CASVRGTGDYEQYF
CDR3nt: TGTGCCAGCGTACGGGGCACAGGGGACTACGAGCAGTACTTC

d_gene: NA
v_gene: TRBV20-1
abundance: NA
j_gene: TRBJ2-5
CDR3aa: CSADGLNYQETQYF
CDR3nt: TGCAGTGCTGATGGTCTGAACTACCAAGAGACCCAGTACTTC

d_gene: TRBD1
v_gene: TRBV5-6
abundance: NA
j_gene: TRBJ1-2
CDR3aa: CASSSVDRDYGYTF
CDR3nt: TGTGCCAGCAGCTCCGTTGACAGGGACTATGGCTACACCTTC

d_gene: TRBD1
v_gene: TRBV12-3/TRBV12-4
abundance: NA
j_gene: TRBJ2-3
CDR3aa: CASSLFWDRTGDTQYF
CDR3nt: TGTGCCAGCAGTTTATTTTGGGACAGGACCGGCGATACGCAGTATTTT

d_gene: NA
v_gene: TRBV6-5
abundance: NA
j_gene: TRBJ1-4
CDR3aa: CASSGAGLEKLFF
CDR3nt: TGTGCCAGCAGTGGGGCAGGGTTGGAAAAACTGTTTTTT

d_gene: TRBD2
v_gene: TRBV20-1
abundance: NA
j_gene: TRBJ2-1
CDR3aa: CSASLGLAGVHNEQFF
CDR3nt: TGCAGTGCTAGTTTGGGGCTAGCGGGGGTACACAATGAGCAGTTCTTC

d_gene: TRBD1
v_gene: TRBV20-1
abundance: NA
j_gene: TRBJ2-7
CDR3aa: CSGLPRDRGLLSYEQYF
CDR3nt: TGCAGTGGCCTTCCTCGGGACAGGGGGTTACTCTCCTACGAGCAGTACTTC

d_gene: NA
v_gene: TRBV7-2
abundance: NA
j_gene: TRBJ2-3
CDR3aa: CASSLRVAGVTDTQYF
CDR3nt: TGTGCCAGCAGCTTACGGGTGGCCGGCGTCACAGATACGCAGTATTTT

d_gene: TRBD1
v_gene: TRBV28
abundance: NA
j_gene: TRBJ2-7
CDR3aa: CASSLPGTGRLVGYEQYF
CDR3nt: TGTGCCAGCAGTTTGCCCGGGACAGGGAGGTTGGTGGGCTACGAGCAGTACTTC

d_gene: NA
v_gene: TRBV6-6
abundance: NA
j_gene: TRBJ1-4
CDR3aa: CASSYGGEKNEKLFF
CDR3nt: TGTGCCAGCAGTTACGGGGGGGAGAAGAATGAAAAACTGTTTTTT

d_gene: TRBD1
v_gene: TRBV20-1
abundance: NA
j_gene: TRBJ2-5
CDR3aa: CSASEDRGLLETQYF
CDR3nt: TGCAGTGCTAGTGAAGACAGGGGGCTGTTGGAGACCCAGTACTTC

d_gene: TRBD1
v_gene: TRBV28
abundance: NA
j_gene: TRBJ2-7
CDR3aa: CASPPRTGTVKVEQYF
CDR3nt: TGTGCCAGCCCCCCAAGGACCGGGACAGTAAAGGTCGAGCAGTACTTC

d_gene: TRBD2
v_gene: TRBV4-2
abundance: few
j_gene: TRBJ2-1
CDR3aa: CASSQDLAGNYNEQFF
CDR3nt: TGTGCCAGCAGCCAAGACCTAGCGGGGAACTACAATGAGCAGTTCTTC

d_gene: NA
v_gene: TRBV7-2
abundance: few
j_gene: TRBJ2-5
CDR3aa: CASSKGLETQYF
CDR3nt: TGTGCCAGCAGCAAGGGATTGGAGACCCAGTACTTC

d_gene: NA
v_gene: TRBV4-1
abundance: NA
j_gene: TRBJ1-2
CDR3aa: CASSQDNSGTFYGYTF
CDR3nt: TGCGCCAGCAGCCAAGATAACTCAGGGACCTTTTATGGCTACACCTTC

d_gene: TRBD1
v_gene: TRBV6-1
abundance: NA
j_gene: TRBJ2-6
CDR3aa: CASSSDIPGQGTSGANVLTF
CDR3nt: TGTGCCAGCTCCTCAGATATTCCGGGACAGGGGACCTCTGGGGCCAACGTCCTGACTTTC

d_gene: NA
v_gene: TRBV12-3/TRBV12-4
abundance: few
j_gene: TRBJ2-7
CDR3aa: CASSSRESFLTYEQYF
CDR3nt: TGTGCCAGCAGTTCTCGCGAGAGCTTTCTCACCTACGAGCAGTACTTC

d_gene: NA
v_gene: TRBV4-3
abundance: NA
j_gene: TRBJ1-1
CDR3aa: CASSQDGRDTEAFF
CDR3nt: TGCGCCAGCAGCCAAGATGGAAGGGACACTGAAGCTTTCTTT

d_gene: TRBD1
v_gene: TRBV28
abundance: NA
j_gene: TRBJ1-6
CDR3aa: CANQGAYNSPLHF
CDR3nt: TGCGCCAATCAGGGGGCCTATAATTCACCTCTCCACTTT

d_gene: NA
v_gene: TRBV14
abundance: NA
j_gene: TRBJ1-2
CDR3aa: CASSPLLGRGYTF
CDR3nt: TGTGCCAGCAGCCCCCTCCTTGGGAGAGGCTACACCTTC

d_gene: NA
v_gene: TRBV5-1
abundance: many
j_gene: TRBJ2-3
CDR3aa: CASSPRTGTDTQYF
CDR3nt: TGTGCCAGCAGCCCCCGGACAGGCACAGATACGCAGTATTTT

d_gene: NA
v_gene: TRBV20-1
abundance: few
j_gene: TRBJ2-7
CDR3aa: CSATSDNPREQYF
CDR3nt: TGCAGTGCTACCTCCGACAACCCACGGGAGCAGTACTTC

d_gene: TRBD2
v_gene: TRBV4-1
abundance: few
j_gene: TRBJ2-3
CDR3aa: CASSQASGGAPRTDTQYF
CDR3nt: TGCGCCAGCAGCCAAGCTAGCGGGGGGGCCCCTCGCACAGATACGCAGTATTTT

d_gene: NA
v_gene: TRBV4-2
abundance: NA
j_gene: TRBJ1-6
CDR3aa: CASSQDNRALGSPLHF
CDR3nt: TGTGCCAGCAGCCAAGATAACAGGGCGCTAGGTTCACCCCTCCACTTT

d_gene: NA
v_gene: TRBV20-1
abundance: few
j_gene: TRBJ1-2
CDR3aa: CSAAGTEVYGYTF
CDR3nt: TGCAGTGCGGCCGGGACGGAGGTCTATGGCTACACCTTC

d_gene: NA
v_gene: TRBV27
abundance: once
j_gene: TRBJ1-1
CDR3aa: CASSLQGEAFF
CDR3nt: TGTGCCAGCAGTTTACAGGGTGAAGCTTTCTTT

d_gene: NA
v_gene: TRBV18
abundance: few
j_gene: TRBJ2-5
CDR3aa: CASSPDWETQYF
CDR3nt: TGTGCCAGCTCACCTGACTGGGAGACCCAGTACTTC

d_gene: NA
v_gene: TRBV6-2/TRBV6-3
abundance: few
j_gene: TRBJ2-4
CDR3aa: CASSYGGTPKNIQYF
CDR3nt: TGTGCCAGCAGTTATGGAGGGACCCCCAAAAACATTCAGTACTTC

d_gene: NA
v_gene: TRBV7-2
abundance: NA
j_gene: TRBJ1-1
CDR3aa: CASSFPRGGTEAFF
CDR3nt: TGTGCCAGCAGCTTTCCCCGGGGGGGCACTGAAGCTTTCTTT

d_gene: TRBD2
v_gene: TRBV6-2/TRBV6-3
abundance: NA
j_gene: TRBJ2-1
CDR3aa: CASSSRGSGGAREQFF
CDR3nt: TGTGCCAGCAGTTCCAGAGGTAGCGGGGGGGCCCGGGAGCAGTTCTTC

d_gene: TRBD1
v_gene: TRBV6-2/TRBV6-3
abundance: NA
j_gene: TRBJ2-7
CDR3aa: CASSYRLTGGEQYF
CDR3nt: TGTGCCAGCAGTTACCGGCTGACAGGGGGCGAGCAGTACTTC

d_gene: TRBD1
v_gene: TRBV3-1
abundance: once
j_gene: TRBJ1-2
CDR3aa: CASSLSRDRSLTNYGYTF
CDR3nt: TGTGCCAGCAGCCTGTCCCGGGACAGATCATTGACTAACTATGGCTACACCTTC

d_gene: TRBD2
v_gene: TRBV6-5
abundance: once
j_gene: TRBJ2-1
CDR3aa: CASSYDGTSGGTYQETQFF
CDR3nt: TGTGCCAGCAGTTACGACGGGACTAGCGGGGGCACCTACCAAGAGACCCAGTTCTTC

d_gene: NA
v_gene: TRBV4-3
abundance: few
j_gene: TRBJ1-5
CDR3aa: CASSHTLGNQPQHF
CDR3nt: TGCGCCAGCAGCCATACATTGGGCAATCAGCCCCAGCATTTT

d_gene: NA
v_gene: TRBV27
abundance: NA
j_gene: TRBJ2-5
CDR3aa: CASGAKQETQYF
CDR3nt: TGTGCCAGCGGAGCCAAGCAAGAGACCCAGTACTTC

d_gene: TRBD1
v_gene: TRBV6-1
abundance: NA
j_gene: TRBJ2-4
CDR3aa: CASSPGTGGKNIQYF
CDR3nt: TGTGCCAGCAGTCCCGGGACAGGGGGCAAAAACATTCAGTACTTC

d_gene: TRBD1
v_gene: TRBV18
abundance: NA
j_gene: TRBJ2-7
CDR3aa: CASSPTGTAIYVQYF
CDR3nt: TGTGCCAGCTCACCGACCGGGACAGCCATCTACGTGCAGTACTTC

d_gene: NA
v_gene: TRBV15
abundance: NA
j_gene: TRBJ2-7
CDR3aa: CATSYGQSYEQYF
CDR3nt: TGTGCCACCAGCTACGGACAGTCCTACGAGCAGTACTTC

d_gene: NA
v_gene: TRBV20-1
abundance: NA
j_gene: TRBJ2-3
CDR3aa: CSAGKGSTDTQYF
CDR3nt: TGCAGTGCTGGGAAGGGGAGCACAGATACGCAGTATTTT

d_gene: NA
v_gene: TRBV29-1
abundance: many
j_gene: TRBJ2-4
CDR3aa: CSVAGNLAKNIQYF
CDR3nt: TGCAGCGTTGCGGGCAACCTAGCCAAAAACATTCAGTACTTC

d_gene: NA
v_gene: TRBV20-1
abundance: NA
j_gene: TRBJ1-4
CDR3aa: CSAAPPTSEKLFF
CDR3nt: TGCAGTGCTGCCCCCCCGACTAGTGAAAAACTGTTTTTT

d_gene: TRBD1
v_gene: TRBV29-1
abundance: few
j_gene: TRBJ2-1
CDR3aa: CSVARTGLLNEQFF
CDR3nt: TGCAGCGTTGCTCGGACAGGGCTACTTAATGAGCAGTTCTTC

d_gene: TRBD2
v_gene: TRBV4-1
abundance: NA
j_gene: TRBJ2-5
CDR3aa: CASSPGLAGILRTQYF
CDR3nt: TGCGCCAGCAGCCCCGGACTAGCGGGGATCCTCAGGACCCAGTACTTC

d_gene: TRBD2
v_gene: TRBV28
abundance: NA
j_gene: TRBJ2-3
CDR3aa: CASSQWAAGGLSDTQYF
CDR3nt: TGTGCCAGCAGCCAATGGGCGGCGGGGGGGCTATCAGATACGCAGTATTTT

d_gene: NA
v_gene: TRBV13
abundance: once
j_gene: TRBJ2-7
CDR3aa: CASSFAAKKIQYF
CDR3nt: TGTGCCAGCAGCTTTGCGGCCAAAAAAATTCAGTACTTC

d_gene: TRBD1
v_gene: TRBV27
abundance: NA
j_gene: TRBJ2-3
CDR3aa: CASRDRASSTDTQYF
CDR3nt: TGTGCCAGCAGGGACAGGGCTTCTAGCACAGATACGCAGTATTTT

d_gene: NA
v_gene: TRBV27
abundance: NA
j_gene: TRBJ2-3
CDR3aa: CASSLTTSVPQYF
CDR3nt: TGTGCCAGCAGTTTGACGACTAGTGTCCCGCAGTATTTT

d_gene: NA
v_gene: TRBV2
abundance: NA
j_gene: TRBJ2-1
CDR3aa: CASSEPVMIPRSYNEQFF
CDR3nt: TGTGCCAGCAGTGAGCCCGTAATGATCCCTAGGAGCTACAATGAGCAGTTCTTC

d_gene: NA
v_gene: TRBV4-1
abundance: NA
j_gene: TRBJ1-2
CDR3aa: CASSQDRQGLDYGYTF
CDR3nt: TGCGCCAGCAGCCAAGATAGGCAGGGTTTAGACTATGGCTACACCTTC

d_gene: NA
v_gene: TRBV16
abundance: few
j_gene: TRBJ2-7
CDR3aa: CASSQGKDTQYF
CDR3nt: TGTGCCAGCAGCCAAGGGAAGGACACTCAGTACTTC

d_gene: NA
v_gene: TRBV21-1
abundance: NA
j_gene: TRBJ2-6
CDR3aa: CASSKAGGTGAPSGSGANVLTF
CDR3nt: TGTGCCAGCAGCAAAGCGGGGGGGACAGGGGCCCCATCAGGTTCTGGGGCCAACGTCCTGACTTTC

d_gene: TRBD2
v_gene: TRBV5-1
abundance: NA
j_gene: TRBJ2-1
CDR3aa: CASSLFRGGPAEQFF
CDR3nt: TGCGCCAGCAGCTTGTTTCGGGGGGGGCCGGCTGAGCAGTTCTTC